This T cell receptor beta chain was retrieved from a study of somatic mutations in cytotoxic T cells in rheumatoid arthritis. J gave up 12 bases and V 8 bases, and 5 bases lay outside the gene matches. CDR1 is SEHNR and CDR2 is FQNEAQ in the germline V gene (reference sequence). The CDR3 length is 11 residues. The repertoire was sequenced with immunoSEQ multiplex PCR; TCRdb's copy has only in-frame clones and lacks some. The repertoire includes around 15,000 clones, around 76% of them detected once, and 25% to 35% sits in the top ten. Sequencing was performed on CD8+ T cells sorted from blood. The TCR comes from an adult with rheumatoid arthritis. V usage is TRBV7-9 and J usage is TRBJ2-1; 9 bases are a match to TRBD1. The CDR3 sequence: CASDTGGRQFF. DNA for the CDR3: TGTGCCAGCGACACAGGGGGCCGGCAGTTCTTC.